This record concerns one TCR beta chain sequence. Its antigen is undetermined. This sample stems from a study of siplizumab effects on memory and regulatory T cells. This CDR3 has 18 residues. Germline loops: CDR1 KGHSH, CDR2 LQKENI. Trimming took 9 bases from V and 3 from J; bases not matched to a gene: 18. Findings and caveats of the study: No naive or memory phenotype could be assigned to roughly 80-95% of proliferating clones.

Using immunoSEQ multiplex PCR, the repertoire was profiled, and TCRdb retains in-frame clones only, with some absent. The sample lists around 110,000 clones, approximately 94% occurring once. Sequenced: non-Treg CD4+ T cells sorted from blood. The chain combines TRBV18 with TRBJ2-1, with 9 bases lining up with TRBD1. The TCR sequence derives from a human donor in good health. Here the CDR3 DNA reads TGTGCCAGACCGCCCCCAAGTTGGGACAGGGAGGACTACAATGAGCAGTTCTTC. Its translation is CARPPPSWDREDYNEQFF.